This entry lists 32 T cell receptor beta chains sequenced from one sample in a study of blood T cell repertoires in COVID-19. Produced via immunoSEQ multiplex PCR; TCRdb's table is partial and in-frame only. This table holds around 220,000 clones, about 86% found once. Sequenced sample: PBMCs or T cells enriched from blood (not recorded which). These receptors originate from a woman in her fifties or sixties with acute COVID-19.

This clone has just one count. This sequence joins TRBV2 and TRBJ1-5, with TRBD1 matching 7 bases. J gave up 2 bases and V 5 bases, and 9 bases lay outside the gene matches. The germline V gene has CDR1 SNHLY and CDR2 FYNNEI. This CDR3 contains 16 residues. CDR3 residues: CASSPRTGGGNQPQHF. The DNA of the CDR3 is TGTGCCAGCAGTCCCCGGACAGGAGGAGGCAATCAGCCCCAGCATTTT.

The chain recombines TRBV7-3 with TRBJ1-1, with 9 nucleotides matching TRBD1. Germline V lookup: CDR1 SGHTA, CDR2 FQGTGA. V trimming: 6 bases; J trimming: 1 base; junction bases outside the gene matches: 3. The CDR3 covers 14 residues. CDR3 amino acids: CASSPGQGNTEAFF. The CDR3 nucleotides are TGTGCCAGCAGTCCGGGACAGGGGAACACTGAAGCTTTCTTT.

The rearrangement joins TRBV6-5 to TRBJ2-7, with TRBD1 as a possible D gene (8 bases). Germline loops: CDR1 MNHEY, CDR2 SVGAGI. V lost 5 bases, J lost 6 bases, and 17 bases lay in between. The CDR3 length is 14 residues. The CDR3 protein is CASSLYRGGSEQYF. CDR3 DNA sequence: TGTGCCAGCAGTCTTTACAGGGGGGGTAGCGAGCAGTACTTC.

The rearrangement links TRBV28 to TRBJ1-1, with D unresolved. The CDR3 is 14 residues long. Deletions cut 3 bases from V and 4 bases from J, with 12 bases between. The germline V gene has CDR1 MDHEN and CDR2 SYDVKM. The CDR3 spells CASSLYREVTEAFF. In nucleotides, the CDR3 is TGTGCCAGCAGTTTGTATAGGGAGGTCACTGAAGCTTTCTTT. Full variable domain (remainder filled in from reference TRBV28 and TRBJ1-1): DVKVTQSSRYLVKRTGEKVFLECVQDMDHENMFWYRQDPGLGLRLIYFSYDVKMKEKGDIPEGYSVSREKKERFSLILESASTNQTSMYLCASSLYREVTEAFFGQGTRLTVV.

CDR3 in amino acids: CASSLGTGTEAFF. For the CDR3, the DNA is TGCGCCAGCAGCCTAGGAACGGGCACTGAAGCTTTCTTT. J is TRBJ1-1 and V is TRBV4-1; D ambiguous. V dropped 4 bases and J dropped 4 bases, with 10 bases sitting between them. The CDR3 is made up of 13 amino acids. Germline-derived CDR1 and CDR2 are MGHRA and YSYEKL.

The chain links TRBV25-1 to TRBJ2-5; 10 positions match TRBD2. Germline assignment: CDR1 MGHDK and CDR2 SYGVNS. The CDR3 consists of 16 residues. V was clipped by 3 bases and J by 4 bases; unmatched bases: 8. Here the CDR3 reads CASSDGGASGRETQYF. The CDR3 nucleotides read TGTGCCAGCAGTGATGGGGGGGCTAGCGGGAGAGAGACCCAGTACTTC.

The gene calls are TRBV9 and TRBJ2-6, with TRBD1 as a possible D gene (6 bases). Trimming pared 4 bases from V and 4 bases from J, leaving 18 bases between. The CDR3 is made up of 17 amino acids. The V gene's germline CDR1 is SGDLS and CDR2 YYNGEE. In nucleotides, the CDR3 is TGTGCCAGCAGCTCCCCCGCAGGGGCGGTAGGGGCCAACGTCCTGACTTTC. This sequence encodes CASSSPAGAVGANVLTF.

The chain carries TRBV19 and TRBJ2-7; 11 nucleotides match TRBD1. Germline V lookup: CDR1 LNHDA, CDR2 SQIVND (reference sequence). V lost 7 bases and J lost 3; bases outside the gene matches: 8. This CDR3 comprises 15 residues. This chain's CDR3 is CASTRGTGGSYEQYF. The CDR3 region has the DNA TGTGCCAGTACCCGCGGGACAGGGGGTAGCTACGAGCAGTACTTC.

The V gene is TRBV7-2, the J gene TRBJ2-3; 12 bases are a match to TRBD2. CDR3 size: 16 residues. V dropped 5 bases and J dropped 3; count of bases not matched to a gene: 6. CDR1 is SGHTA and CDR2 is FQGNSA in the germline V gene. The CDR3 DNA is TGTGCCAGCAGCACGAGACTAGCGGGGGCTACAGATACGCAGTATTTT. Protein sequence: CASSTRLAGATDTQYF.

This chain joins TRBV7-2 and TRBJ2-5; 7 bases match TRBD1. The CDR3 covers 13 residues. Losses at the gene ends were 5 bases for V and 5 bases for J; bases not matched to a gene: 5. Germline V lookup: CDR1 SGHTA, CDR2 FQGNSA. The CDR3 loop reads CASSRDSRETQYF. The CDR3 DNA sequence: TGTGCCAGCAGCCGGGACAGCAGGGAGACCCAGTACTTC.

The CDR3 is CASSLTAYSGNTIYF. The DNA of the CDR3 is TGTGCCAGCAGCTTAACTGCCTACTCTGGAAACACCATATATTTT. This chain links TRBV7-6 with TRBJ1-3; D remains ambiguous. This CDR3 region has 15 residues. V lost 2 bases to trimming and J lost 0 bases, with 8 bases between them. The V gene's germline CDR1 is SGHVS and CDR2 FNYEAQ. The complete variable domain, with remaining parts taken from reference TRBV7-6 and TRBJ1-3, reads GAGVSQSPRYKVTKRGQDVALRCDPISGHVSLYWYRQALGQGPEFLTYFNYEAQQDKSGLPNDRFSAERPEGSISTLTIQRTEQRDSAMYRCASSLTAYSGNTIYFGEGSWLTVV.

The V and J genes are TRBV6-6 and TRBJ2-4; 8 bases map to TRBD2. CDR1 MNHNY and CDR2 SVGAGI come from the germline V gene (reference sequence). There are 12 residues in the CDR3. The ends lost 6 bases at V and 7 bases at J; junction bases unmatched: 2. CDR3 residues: CASRASGNIQYF. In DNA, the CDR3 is TGTGCCAGCAGGGCTAGCGGGAACATTCAGTACTTC.

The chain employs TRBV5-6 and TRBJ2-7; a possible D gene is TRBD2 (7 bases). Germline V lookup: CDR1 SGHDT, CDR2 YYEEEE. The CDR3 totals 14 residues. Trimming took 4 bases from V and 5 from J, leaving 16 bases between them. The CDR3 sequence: CASSLDPGGHEQYF. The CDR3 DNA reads TGTGCCAGCAGCCTTGATCCGGGGGGCCACGAGCAGTACTTC.

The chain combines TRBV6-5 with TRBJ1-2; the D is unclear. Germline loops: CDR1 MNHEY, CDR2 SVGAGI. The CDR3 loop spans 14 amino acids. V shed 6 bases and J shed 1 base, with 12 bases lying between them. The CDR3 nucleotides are TGTGCCAGCAGCTCCGCGTTCGGTAACTATGGCTACACCTTC. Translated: CASSSAFGNYGYTF.

Here the CDR3 reads CASSTLDEGVLYYSNQPQHF. In DNA, the CDR3 is TGTGCCAGCAGTACACTGGATGAGGGGGTTCTCTATTATAGCAATCAGCCCCAGCATTTT. The chain carries TRBV27 and TRBJ1-5; a weak D match, TRBD1 (6 bases). Trimming shortened V by 5 bases and J by 0 bases, and 26 bases separated the two germline ends. From germline, CDR1 is MNHEY and CDR2 SMNVEV (reference sequence). The CDR3 spans 20 residues.

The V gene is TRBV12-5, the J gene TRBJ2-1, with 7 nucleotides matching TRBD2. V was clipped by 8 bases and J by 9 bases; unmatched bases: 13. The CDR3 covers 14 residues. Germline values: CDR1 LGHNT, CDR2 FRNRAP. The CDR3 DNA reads TGTGCTAGTAGGAGGGGTGGGCGGGAGCTTGAGCAGTTCTTC. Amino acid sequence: CASRRGGRELEQFF.

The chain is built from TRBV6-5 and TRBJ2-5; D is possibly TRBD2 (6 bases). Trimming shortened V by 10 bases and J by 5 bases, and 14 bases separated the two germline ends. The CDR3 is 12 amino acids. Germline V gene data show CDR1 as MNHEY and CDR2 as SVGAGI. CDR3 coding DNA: TGTGCCACCCGGGGGTCCTGGGAGACCCAGTACTTC. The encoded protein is CATRGSWETQYF.

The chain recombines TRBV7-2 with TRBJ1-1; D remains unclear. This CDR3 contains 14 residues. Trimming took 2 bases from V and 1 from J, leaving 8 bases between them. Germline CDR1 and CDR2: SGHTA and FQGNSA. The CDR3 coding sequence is TGTGCCAGCAGCTTATACACAGCGAACACTGAAGCTTTCTTT. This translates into CASSLYTANTEAFF. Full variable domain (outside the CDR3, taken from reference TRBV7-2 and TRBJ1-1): GAGVSQSPSNKVTEKGKDVELRCDPISGHTALYWYRQSLGQGLEFLIYFQGNSAPDKSGLPSDRFSAERTGGSVSTLTIQRTQQEDSAVYLCASSLYTANTEAFFGQGTRLTVV.

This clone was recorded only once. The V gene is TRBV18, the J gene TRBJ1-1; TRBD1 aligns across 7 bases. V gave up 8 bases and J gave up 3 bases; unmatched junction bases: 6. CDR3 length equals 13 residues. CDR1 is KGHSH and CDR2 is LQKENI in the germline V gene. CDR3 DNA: TGTGCCAGCACCCGGACAGGCGACACTGAAGCTTTCTTT. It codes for CASTRTGDTEAFF.

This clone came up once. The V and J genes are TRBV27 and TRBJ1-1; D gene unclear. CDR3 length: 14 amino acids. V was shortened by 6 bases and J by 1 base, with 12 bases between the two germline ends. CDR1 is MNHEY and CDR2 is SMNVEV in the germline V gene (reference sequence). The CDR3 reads CASSPPRGNTEAFF. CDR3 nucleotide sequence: TGTGCCAGCAGCCCCCCTCGGGGGAACACTGAAGCTTTCTTT.

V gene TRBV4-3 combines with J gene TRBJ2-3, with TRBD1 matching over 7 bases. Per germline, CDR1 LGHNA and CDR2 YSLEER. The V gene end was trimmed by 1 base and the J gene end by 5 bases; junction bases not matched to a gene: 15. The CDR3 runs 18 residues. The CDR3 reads CASSQVLATGIGGDTQYF. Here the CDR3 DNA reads TGCGCCAGCAGCCAAGTCCTTGCGACAGGGATAGGGGGAGATACGCAGTATTTT.

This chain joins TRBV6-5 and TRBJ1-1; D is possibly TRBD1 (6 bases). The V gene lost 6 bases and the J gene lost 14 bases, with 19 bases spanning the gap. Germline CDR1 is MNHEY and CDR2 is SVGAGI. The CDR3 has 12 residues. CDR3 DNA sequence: TGTGCCAGCAGGACCACCGGGACACCGGTATTCTTT. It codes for CASRTTGTPVFF.

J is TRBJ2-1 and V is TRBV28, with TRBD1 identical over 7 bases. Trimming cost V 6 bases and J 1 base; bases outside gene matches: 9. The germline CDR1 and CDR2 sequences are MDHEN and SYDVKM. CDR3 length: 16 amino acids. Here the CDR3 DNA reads TGTGCCAGCAGCGCCACAACAGGGGTGTCCTACAATGAGCAGTTCTTC. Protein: CASSATTGVSYNEQFF.

CDR3 in amino acids: CASSHPGLATYEQYF. The CDR3 nucleotides are TGTGCCAGCAGCCACCCGGGACTAGCGACCTACGAGCAGTACTTC. The V and J genes are TRBV6-2 or TRBV6-3 and TRBJ2-7, with 10 bases fitting TRBD2. Germline values: CDR1 MNHEY, CDR2 SVGEGT. The junction had 7 bases not matched to a gene; V was cut back by 6 bases and J by 2 bases. The CDR3 spans 15 residues.

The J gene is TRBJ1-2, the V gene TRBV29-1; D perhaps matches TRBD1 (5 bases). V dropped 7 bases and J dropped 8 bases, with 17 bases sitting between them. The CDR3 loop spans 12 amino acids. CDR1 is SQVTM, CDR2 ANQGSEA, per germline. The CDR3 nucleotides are TGCAGCGCGGGGCGAACAGGCCAGGGCTACACCTTC. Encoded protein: CSAGRTGQGYTF.

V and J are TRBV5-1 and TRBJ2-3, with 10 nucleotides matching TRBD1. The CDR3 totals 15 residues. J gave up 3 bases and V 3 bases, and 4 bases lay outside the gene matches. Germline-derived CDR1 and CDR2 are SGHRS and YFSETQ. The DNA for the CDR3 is TGCGCCAGCAGCTCGGACAGGGGGAGGACAGATACGCAGTATTTT. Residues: CASSSDRGRTDTQYF.

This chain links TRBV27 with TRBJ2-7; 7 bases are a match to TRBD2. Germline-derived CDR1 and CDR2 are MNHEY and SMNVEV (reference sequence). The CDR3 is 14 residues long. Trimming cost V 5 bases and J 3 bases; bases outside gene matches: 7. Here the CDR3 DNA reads TGTGCCAGCAGTCCCATCGGGGGGAGCTACGAGCAGTACTTC. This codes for CASSPIGGSYEQYF.

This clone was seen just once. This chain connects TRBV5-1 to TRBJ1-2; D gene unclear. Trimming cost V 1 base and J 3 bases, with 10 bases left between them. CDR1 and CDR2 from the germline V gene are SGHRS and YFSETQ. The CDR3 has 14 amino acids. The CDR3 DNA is TGCGCCAGCAGCTTGAGCAGGAGGCACTATGGCTACACCTTC. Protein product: CASSLSRRHYGYTF.

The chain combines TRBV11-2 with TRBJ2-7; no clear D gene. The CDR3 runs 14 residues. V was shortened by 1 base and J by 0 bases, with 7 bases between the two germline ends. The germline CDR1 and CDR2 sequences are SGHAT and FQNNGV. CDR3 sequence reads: CASSLGSISYEQYF. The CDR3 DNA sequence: TGTGCCAGCAGCTTAGGTTCTATCTCCTACGAGCAGTACTTC. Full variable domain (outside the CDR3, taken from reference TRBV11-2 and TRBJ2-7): EAGVAQSPRYKIIEKRQSVAFWCNPISGHATLYWYQQILGQGPKLLIQFQNNGVVDDSQLPKDRFSAERLKGVDSTLKIQPAKLEDSAVYLCASSLGSISYEQYFGPGTRLTVT.

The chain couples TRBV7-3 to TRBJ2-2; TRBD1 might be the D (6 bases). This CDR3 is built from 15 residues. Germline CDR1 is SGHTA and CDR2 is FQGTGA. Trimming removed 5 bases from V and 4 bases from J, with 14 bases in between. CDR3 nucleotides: TGTGCCAGCAGCCATCCAGGGGTGGGCACCGGGGAGCTGTTTTTT. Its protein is CASSHPGVGTGELFF.

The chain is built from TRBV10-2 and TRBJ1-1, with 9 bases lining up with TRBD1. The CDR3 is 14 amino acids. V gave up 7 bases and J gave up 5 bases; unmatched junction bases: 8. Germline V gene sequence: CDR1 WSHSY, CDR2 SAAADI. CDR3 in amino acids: CASTKQGAMTEAFF. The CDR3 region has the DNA TGCGCCAGCACCAAACAGGGGGCGATGACTGAAGCTTTCTTT.

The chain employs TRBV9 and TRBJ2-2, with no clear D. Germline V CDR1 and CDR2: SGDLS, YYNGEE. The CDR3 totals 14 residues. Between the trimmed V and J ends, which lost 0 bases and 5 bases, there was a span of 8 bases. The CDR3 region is CASSVVEVTGELFF. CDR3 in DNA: TGTGCCAGCAGCGTAGTTGAGGTGACCGGGGAGCTGTTTTTT.